This T cell receptor beta chain was captured in a study of breast tumors, draining lymph nodes, adjacent tissues. Samples came from axillary lymph nodes draining the breast cancer. TCRdb reprocessed the multiplex PCR reads via MiXCR and lists one record per CDR3 protein. The table has some 120,000 distinct CDR3 sequences, about 20% seen once. Trimming shortened V by 2 bases and J by 4 bases, and 18 bases separated the two germline ends. Germline CDR1 and CDR2: SGHTS and YDEGEE. The CDR3 covers 16 residues. This clonotype was observed once. The antigen is not known. Findings and caveats of the study: Compared with lymph nodes, tumors were less diverse; compared with nontumor tissue, more. Tumor T cell lymph node origin was a supported hypothesis, not proven.

Specimen: axillary lymph node tissue. V gene TRBV5-8 combines with J gene TRBJ1-1; D gene uncertain. The receptor was derived from a female donor with breast cancer. Some clones in this sample may be carry-over from other donors' samples. CDR3 sequence (DNA): TGTGCCAGCAGCTTATTCCGAAATGGTTGGGGCACTGAAGCTTTCTTT. Its protein is CASSLFRNGWGTEAFF.